The clone carrying this T cell receptor beta chain was counted a few times. Its antigen is unidentified. The sample comes from a study of blood T cells in healthy people across ages. General observations from the study: Any changes in expanded clonotypes were possibly confounded, as donor CMV status remained unknown.

The CDR3 is made up of 18 amino acids. Looked up from germline, CDR1 is LGHDT and CDR2 is YNNKEL (reference sequence). V was clipped by 4 bases and J by 6 bases; unmatched bases: 16. It was with a sample-barcoded 5' primer and a J-beta primer mix that a second PCR of about 7 to 12 cycles was run. From the 5' RACE reads, TCRdb called clonotypes with MiXCR, one entry per CDR3 protein. This table has about 1.8 million distinct CDR3 sequences, about 49% appearing once. Sequencing input: blood. The chain combines TRBV3-1 with TRBJ2-1, with 9 bases matching TRBD2. This sequence was found in a woman between 40 and 50 years old in good health. Here the CDR3 DNA reads TGTGCCAGCAGCCTTTGGGATGGTCCGGGACTAGCAAGCAATGAGCAGTTCTTC. It translates to CASSLWDGPGLASNEQFF.